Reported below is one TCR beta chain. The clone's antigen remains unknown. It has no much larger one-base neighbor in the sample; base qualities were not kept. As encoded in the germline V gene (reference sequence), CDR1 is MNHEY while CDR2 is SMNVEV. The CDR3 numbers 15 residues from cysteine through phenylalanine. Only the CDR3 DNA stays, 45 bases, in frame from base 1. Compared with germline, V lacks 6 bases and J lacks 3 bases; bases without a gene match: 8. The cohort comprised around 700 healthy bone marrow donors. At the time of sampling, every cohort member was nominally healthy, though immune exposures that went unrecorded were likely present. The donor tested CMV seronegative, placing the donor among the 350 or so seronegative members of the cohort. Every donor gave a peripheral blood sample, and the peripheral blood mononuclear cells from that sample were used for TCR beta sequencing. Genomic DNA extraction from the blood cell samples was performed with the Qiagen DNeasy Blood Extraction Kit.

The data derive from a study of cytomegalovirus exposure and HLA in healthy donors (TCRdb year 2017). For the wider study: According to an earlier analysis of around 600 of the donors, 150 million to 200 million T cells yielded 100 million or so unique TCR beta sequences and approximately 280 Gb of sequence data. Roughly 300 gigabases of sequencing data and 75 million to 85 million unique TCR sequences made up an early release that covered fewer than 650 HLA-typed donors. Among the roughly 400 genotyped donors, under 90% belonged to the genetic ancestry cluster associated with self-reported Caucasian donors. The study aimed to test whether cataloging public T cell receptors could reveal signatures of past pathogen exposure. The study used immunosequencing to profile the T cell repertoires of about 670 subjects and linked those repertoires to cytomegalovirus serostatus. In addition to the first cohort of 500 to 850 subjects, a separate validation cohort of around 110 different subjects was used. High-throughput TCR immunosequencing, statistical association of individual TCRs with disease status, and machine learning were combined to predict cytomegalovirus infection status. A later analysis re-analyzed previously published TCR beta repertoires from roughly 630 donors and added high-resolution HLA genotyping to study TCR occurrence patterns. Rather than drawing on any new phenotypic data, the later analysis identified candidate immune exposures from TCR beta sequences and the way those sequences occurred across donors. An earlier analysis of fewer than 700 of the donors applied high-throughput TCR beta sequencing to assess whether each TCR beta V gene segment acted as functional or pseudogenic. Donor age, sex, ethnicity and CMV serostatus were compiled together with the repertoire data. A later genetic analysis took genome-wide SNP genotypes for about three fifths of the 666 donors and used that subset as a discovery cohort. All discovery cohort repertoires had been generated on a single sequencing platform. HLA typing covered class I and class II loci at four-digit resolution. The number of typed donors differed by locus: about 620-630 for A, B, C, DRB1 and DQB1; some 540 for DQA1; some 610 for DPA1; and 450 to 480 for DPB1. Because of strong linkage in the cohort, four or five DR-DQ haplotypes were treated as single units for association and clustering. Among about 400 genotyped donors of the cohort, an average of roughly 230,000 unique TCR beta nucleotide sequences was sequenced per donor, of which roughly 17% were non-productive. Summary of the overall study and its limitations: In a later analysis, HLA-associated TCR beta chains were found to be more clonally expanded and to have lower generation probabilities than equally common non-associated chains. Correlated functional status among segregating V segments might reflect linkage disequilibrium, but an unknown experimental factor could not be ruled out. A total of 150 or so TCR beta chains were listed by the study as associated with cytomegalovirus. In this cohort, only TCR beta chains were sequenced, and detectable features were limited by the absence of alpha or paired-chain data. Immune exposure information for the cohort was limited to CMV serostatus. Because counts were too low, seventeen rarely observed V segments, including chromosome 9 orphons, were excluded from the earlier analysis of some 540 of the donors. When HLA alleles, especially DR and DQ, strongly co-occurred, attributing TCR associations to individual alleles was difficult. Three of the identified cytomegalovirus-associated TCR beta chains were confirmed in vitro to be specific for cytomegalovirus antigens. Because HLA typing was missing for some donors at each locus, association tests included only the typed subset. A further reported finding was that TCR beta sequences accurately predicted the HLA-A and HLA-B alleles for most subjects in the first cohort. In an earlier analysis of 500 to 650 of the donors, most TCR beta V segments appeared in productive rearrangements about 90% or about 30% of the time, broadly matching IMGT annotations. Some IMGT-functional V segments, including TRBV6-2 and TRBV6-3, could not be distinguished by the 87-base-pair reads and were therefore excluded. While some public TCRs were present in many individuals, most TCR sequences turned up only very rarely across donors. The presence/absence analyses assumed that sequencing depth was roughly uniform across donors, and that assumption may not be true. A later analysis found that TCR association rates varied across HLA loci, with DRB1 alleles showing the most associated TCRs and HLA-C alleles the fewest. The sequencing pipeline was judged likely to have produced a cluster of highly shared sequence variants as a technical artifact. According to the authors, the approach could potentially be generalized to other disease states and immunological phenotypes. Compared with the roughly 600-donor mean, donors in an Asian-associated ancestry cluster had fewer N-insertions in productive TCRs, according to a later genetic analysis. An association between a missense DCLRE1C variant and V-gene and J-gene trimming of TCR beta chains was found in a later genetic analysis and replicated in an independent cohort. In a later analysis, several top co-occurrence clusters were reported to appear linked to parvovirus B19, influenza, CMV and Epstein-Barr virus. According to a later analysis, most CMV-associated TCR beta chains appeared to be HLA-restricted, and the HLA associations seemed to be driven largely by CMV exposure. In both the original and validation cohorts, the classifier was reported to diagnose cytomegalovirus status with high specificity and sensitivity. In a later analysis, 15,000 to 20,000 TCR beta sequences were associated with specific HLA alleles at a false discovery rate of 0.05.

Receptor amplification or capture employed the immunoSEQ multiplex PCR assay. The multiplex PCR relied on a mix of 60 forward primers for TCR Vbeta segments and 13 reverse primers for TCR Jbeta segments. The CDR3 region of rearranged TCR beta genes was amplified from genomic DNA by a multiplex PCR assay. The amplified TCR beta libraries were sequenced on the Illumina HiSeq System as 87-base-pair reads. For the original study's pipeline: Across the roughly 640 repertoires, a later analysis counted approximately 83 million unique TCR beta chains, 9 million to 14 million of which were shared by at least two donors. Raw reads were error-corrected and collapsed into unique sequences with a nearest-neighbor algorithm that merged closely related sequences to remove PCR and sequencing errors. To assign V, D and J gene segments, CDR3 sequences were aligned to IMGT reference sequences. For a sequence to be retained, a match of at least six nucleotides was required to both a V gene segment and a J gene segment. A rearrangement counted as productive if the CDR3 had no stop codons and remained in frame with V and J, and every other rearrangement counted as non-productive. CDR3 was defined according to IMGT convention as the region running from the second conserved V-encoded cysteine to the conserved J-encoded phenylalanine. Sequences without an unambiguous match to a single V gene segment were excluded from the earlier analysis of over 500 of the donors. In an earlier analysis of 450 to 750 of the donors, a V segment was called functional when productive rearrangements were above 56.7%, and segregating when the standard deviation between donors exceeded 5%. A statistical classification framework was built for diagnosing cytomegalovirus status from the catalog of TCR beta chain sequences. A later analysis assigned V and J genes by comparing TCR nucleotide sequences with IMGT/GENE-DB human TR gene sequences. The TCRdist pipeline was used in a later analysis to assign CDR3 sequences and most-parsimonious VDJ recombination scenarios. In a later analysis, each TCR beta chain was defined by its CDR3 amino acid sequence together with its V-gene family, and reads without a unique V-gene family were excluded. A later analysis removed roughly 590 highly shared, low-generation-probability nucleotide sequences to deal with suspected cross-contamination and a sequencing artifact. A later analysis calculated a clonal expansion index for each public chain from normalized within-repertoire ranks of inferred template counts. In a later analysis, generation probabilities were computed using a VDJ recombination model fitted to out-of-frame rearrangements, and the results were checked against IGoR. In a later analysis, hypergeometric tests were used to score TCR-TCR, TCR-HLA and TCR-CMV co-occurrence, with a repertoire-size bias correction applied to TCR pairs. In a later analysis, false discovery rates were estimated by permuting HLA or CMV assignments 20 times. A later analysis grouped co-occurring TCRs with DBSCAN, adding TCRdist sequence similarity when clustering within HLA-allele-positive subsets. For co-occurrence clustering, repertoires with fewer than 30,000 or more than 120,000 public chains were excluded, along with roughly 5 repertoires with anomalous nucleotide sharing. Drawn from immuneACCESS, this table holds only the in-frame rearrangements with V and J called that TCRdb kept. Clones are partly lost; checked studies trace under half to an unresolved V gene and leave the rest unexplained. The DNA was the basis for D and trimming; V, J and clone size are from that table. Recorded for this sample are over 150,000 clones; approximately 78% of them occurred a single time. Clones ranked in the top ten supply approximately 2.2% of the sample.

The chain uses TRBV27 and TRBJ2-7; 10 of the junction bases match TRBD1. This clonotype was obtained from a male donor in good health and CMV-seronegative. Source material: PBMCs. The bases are TGTGCCAGCAGAAAAAACCGGGACAGGGGCTACGAGCAGTACTTC. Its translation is CASRKNRDRGYEQYF.